This T cell receptor beta chain originates from a study of T cell responses to AZD1222 COVID-19 vaccine. Method: immunoSEQ multiplex PCR; TCRdb's copy keeps in-frame clones and lacks some. The sample holds more than 60,000 clones; around 90% are singletons and the top ten take roughly 23%. In the case of this clone: As yet, its antigen is unknown.

Deletions cut 4 bases from V and 5 bases from J, with 9 bases between. The CDR3 extends over 12 amino acids. Germline V gene sequence: CDR1 SGHNT, CDR2 YYREEE (reference sequence). Findings and limits, study-wide: Per reports, nearly half of all spike-specific TCRs target regions that are unmutated in variants. The CD4 TCRs associated with vaccination extended across spike and predominated at 160-218 and 743-854. An increase in Spike-specific TCR breadth and depth was observed after two AZD1222 doses. White British donors predominated, females outnumbered males, and clonal diversity was possibly underestimated.

The source material was peripheral blood, sampled on day 0 of AZD1222 vaccination. The V gene is TRBV5-4, the J gene TRBJ2-5; the D is unclear. This clonotype originated in an adult in good health. The CDR3 loop reads CASSSLMETQYF. In DNA form, the CDR3 reads TGTGCCAGCAGCAGTTTGATGGAGACCCAGTACTTC.